This TCR beta chain was recovered during a study of type 1 and type 2 diabetes patients. Study background: Across the study, about 19,000,000 paired-end reads were produced. Study findings and constraints: Between type 2 diabetes and control samples, V and J usage averaged around 0.97 correlation.

Per germline, CDR1 GTSNPN and CDR2 SVGIG (reference sequence). The CDR3 has 12 amino acids. V lost 4 bases to trimming and J lost 0 bases, with 4 bases between them. Roughly 10 milliliters of peripheral blood were collected from each participant. As regards this clonotype: Its target is unknown.

Genomic DNA was the PCR template. Amplification of the beta chain CDR3 used 30 forward and 13 reverse multiplex primers. Each CDR3 protein is one row after TCRdb ran MiXCR on the multiplex PCR reads. Among 280,000 or so distinct CDR3 sequences, around 47% were seen once, and the ten largest hold roughly 15%. The chain employs TRBV30 and TRBJ2-1, with D hard to call. Source material: peripheral blood mononuclear cells (PBMCs). The TCR was taken from a man aged 18 to 30 with type 2 diabetes. CDR3 sequence (DNA): TGTGCCTGGACAGGCTCCTACAATGAGCAGTTCTTC. Its translation is CAWTGSYNEQFF.